A selection of T cell receptor beta chains follows, all from one sample in a study of glioma-infiltrating T cells after dendritic cell vaccination. Profiled with immunoSEQ multiplex PCR; TCRdb holds only in-frame clones, not every one. The sample carries 3,000 to 4,000 clones, 93% recorded once. The input for sequencing was blood, taken before dendritic cell vaccination. These receptors all stem from a human donor with glioblastoma. The CDR3 runs from the conserved cysteine through the conserved F or W. A D gene is named only where the DNA matches it firmly. Clone size is stated in some rows and not others, as once, few, many or a class when expanded.

NA	once	TRBV7-9	TRBJ2-7	TGTGCCAGCAGCCCCCGGGCCTCGGGGGAGCAGTACTTC	CASSPRASGEQYF
NA	NA	TRBV5-6	TRBJ2-2	TGTGCCTATCGGAGGTGGATCCGGAACACCGGGGAGCTGTTTTTT	CAYRRWIRNTGELFF
TRBD2	NA	TRBV27	TRBJ2-1	TGTGCCAGCAGTCACGGGACTAGCGCTGAGCAGTTCTTC	CASSHGTSAEQFF
NA	NA	TRBV28	TRBJ2-2	TGTGCCAGCAGAGAAACCAAAACAGGGTTACGGGAGCTGTTTTTT	CASRETKTGLRELFF
TRBD2	NA	TRBV5-4	TRBJ2-4	TGTGCCAGCCGACTAGCGGGAGGGCCTAACATTCAATACTTC	CASRLAGGPNIQYF
NA	NA	TRBV6-5	TRBJ1-1	TGTGCCAGCAGTGGCCAGGGTGGTAACACTGAAGCTTTCTTT	CASSGQGGNTEAFF
NA	NA	TRBV28	TRBJ2-5	TGTGCCAGCAGTCCGACTCAGGGGAGAGAGACCCAGTACTTC	CASSPTQGRETQYF
NA	NA	TRBV18	TRBJ2-7	TGTGCCAGCTCACCGATACAGGGCGTCGGGAACGAGCAGTACTTC	CASSPIQGVGNEQYF
NA	NA	TRBV30	TRBJ1-3	TGTGCCTGGAGTGTACTATCTGGAAACACCATATATTTT	CAWSVLSGNTIYF
NA	NA	TRBV4-3	TRBJ2-3	TGCGCCAGCAGCCAAGACCTTGTGGGAGGATCCACAGATACGCAGTATTTT	CASSQDLVGGSTDTQYF
NA	once	TRBV6-1	TRBJ1-5	TGTGCCAGCAGTGGTAATTACCAGGGGAGGGTTAATCAGCCCCAGCATTTT	CASSGNYQGRVNQPQHF
TRBD2	NA	TRBV7-8	TRBJ2-1	TGTGCCAGCAGCTTAGATTTCAGCGGGAGCTCCTACAATGAGCAGTTCTTC	CASSLDFSGSSYNEQFF
TRBD1	NA	TRBV7-6	TRBJ2-7	TGTGCCAGCAGCTTAGCCGGGACAGGGTCCTACGAGCAGTACTTC	CASSLAGTGSYEQYF